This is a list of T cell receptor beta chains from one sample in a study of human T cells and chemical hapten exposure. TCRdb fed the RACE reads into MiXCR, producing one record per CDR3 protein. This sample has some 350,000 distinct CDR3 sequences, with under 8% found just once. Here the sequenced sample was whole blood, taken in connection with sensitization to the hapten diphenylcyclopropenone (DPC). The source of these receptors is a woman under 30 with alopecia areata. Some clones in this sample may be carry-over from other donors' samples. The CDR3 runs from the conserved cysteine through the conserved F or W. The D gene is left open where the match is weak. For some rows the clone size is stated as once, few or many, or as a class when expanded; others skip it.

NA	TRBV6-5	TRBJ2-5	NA	TGTGCCAGCAGTTACTCCCGGTGGGGAATGACGTGGACCCAGTACTTC	CASSYSRWGMTWTQYF
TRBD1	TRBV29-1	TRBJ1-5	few	TGCAGCGTTGGGTACCAGGGGGATCAGCCCCAGCATTTT	CSVGYQGDQPQHF
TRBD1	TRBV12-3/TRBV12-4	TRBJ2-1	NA	TGTGCCAGCAGTTCGGGACAGGGGGTAGGGGCCTACAATGAGCAGTTCTTC	CASSSGQGVGAYNEQFF
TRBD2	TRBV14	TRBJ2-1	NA	TGTGCCAGCAGCCCGGTTGGGGCTAGCGGGGGGTTCTATGAGCAGTTCTTC	CASSPVGASGGFYEQFF
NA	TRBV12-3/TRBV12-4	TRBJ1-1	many	TGTGCCAGCAGGGTACAGGCTGAGAACACTGAAGCTTTCTTT	CASRVQAENTEAFF
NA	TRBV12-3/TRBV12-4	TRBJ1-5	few	TGTGCCAGCACCCCCGGGCGGAGGCAGCCCCAGCATTTT	CASTPGRRQPQHF
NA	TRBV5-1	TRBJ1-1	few	TGCGCCAGCAGCTTGGAGGGGGCTGAAGCTTTCTTT	CASSLEGAEAFF
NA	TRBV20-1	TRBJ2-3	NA	TGCAGTGCTAGAGAAGGCCCGGGGGCGCAGTATTTT	CSAREGPGAQYF
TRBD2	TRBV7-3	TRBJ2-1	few	TGTGCCAGCAGCGCTAGTACGGGACTAGGGTCCTACAATGAGCAGTTCTTC	CASSASTGLGSYNEQFF
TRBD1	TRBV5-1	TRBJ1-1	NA	TGCGCCAGCAGCAAATCTAAACAGACAGGGTCCACTGAAGCTTTCTTT	CASSKSKQTGSTEAFF
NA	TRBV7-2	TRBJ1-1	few	TGTGCCAGCAGCTTTAGCGGGGGGCAGATAATGAACACTGAAGCTTTCTTT	CASSFSGGQIMNTEAFF
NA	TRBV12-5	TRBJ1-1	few	TGTGCTAGTGGTTTGGACGTCGGACGGCTGAACACTGAAGCTTTCTTT	CASGLDVGRLNTEAFF
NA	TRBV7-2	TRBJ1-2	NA	TGTGCCAGCAGCGGAAGGGGTGAAATTAACTATGGCTACACCTTC	CASSGRGEINYGYTF
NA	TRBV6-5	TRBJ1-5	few	TGTGCCAGCAGCCCGGACAGCGCCAATCAGCCCCAGCATTTT	CASSPDSANQPQHF
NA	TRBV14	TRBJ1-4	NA	TGTGCCAGCAGCCAAGACCTGGGTGGGGAACTGTTTTTT	CASSQDLGGELFF
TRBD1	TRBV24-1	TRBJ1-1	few	TGTGCCACCAGTAATAGGACAGGCGATTTGAACACTGAAGCTTTCTTT	CATSNRTGDLNTEAFF
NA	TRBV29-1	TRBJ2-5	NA	TGCAGCGTCCCCGGACAACAAGAGACCCAGTACTTC	CSVPGQQETQYF
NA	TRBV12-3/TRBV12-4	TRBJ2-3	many	TGTGCCAGCAGTTTGATCATCAGCACAGATACGCAGTATTTT	CASSLIISTDTQYF
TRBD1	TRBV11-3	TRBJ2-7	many	TGTGCCAGCAGCTTAGATCTACGGGACAGGTATACCTACGAGCAGTACTTC	CASSLDLRDRYTYEQYF
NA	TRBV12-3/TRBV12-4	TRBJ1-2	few	TGTGCCAGCAGTTTAGAACCCCTAGGGGCCTATGGCTACACCTTC	CASSLEPLGAYGYTF
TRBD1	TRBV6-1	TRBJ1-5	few	TGTGCCAGCAGGCCGGGACAGGGCCTATATAGCAATCAGCCCCAGCATTTT	CASRPGQGLYSNQPQHF
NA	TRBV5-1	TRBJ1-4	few	TGCGCCAGCAGCTTTCAGGGACCGGGGATGGGTGAAAAACTGTTTTTT	CASSFQGPGMGEKLFF
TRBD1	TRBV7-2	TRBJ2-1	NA	TGTGCCAGCAGCTTATGGGTGGGACAGGGAAACAATGAGCAGTTCTTC	CASSLWVGQGNNEQFF
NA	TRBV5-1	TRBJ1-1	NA	TGCGCCAGCAGCTCCCAGTCGAACACTGAAGCTTTCTTT	CASSSQSNTEAFF
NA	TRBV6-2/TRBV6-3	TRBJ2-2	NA	TGTGCCACCCGAGGAATACTCACCGGGGAGCTGTTTTTT	CATRGILTGELFF
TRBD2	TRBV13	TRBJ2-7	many	TGTGCCAGCAGCCCCGAAGCGGGGTACGAGCAGTACTTC	CASSPEAGYEQYF
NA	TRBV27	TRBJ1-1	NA	TGTGCCAGCAGTGAAGGGACCCCGCAAGCTTTCTTT	CASSEGTPQAFF
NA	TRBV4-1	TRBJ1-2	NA	TGCGCCAGCAGCCAAGAGGAAGTGGGCAGGTCGGCAGGAGGCTACACCTTC	CASSQEEVGRSAGGYTF
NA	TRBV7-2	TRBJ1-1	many	TGTGCCAGCAGCTTGACAGGATACACTGAAGCTTTCTTT	CASSLTGYTEAFF
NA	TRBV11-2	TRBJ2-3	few	TGTGCCAGCAGCTTAGTTGCAGACGATACGCAGTATTTT	CASSLVADDTQYF
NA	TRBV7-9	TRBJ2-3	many	TGTGCCAGCAGCTTAGCCTCCTTGGCTGGTACGCAGTATTTT	CASSLASLAGTQYF
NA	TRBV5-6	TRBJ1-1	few	TGTGCCAGCAGCTTGAACCCATCGGGAGCTTTCTTT	CASSLNPSGAFF
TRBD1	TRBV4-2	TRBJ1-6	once	TGTGCCAGCAGCCCCAGGACAGGGAGCTCCTATAATTCACCCCTCCACTTT	CASSPRTGSSYNSPLHF
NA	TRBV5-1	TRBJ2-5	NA	TGCGCCAGCAGCCGCAACGTGGGCAGCGAGGAGACCCAGTACTTC	CASSRNVGSEETQYF
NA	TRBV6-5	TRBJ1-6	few	TGTGCCAGCAGTTACTCCTGGACCGCTTATAATTCACCCCTCCACTTT	CASSYSWTAYNSPLHF
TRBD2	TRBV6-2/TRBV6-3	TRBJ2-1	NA	TGTGCCAGCAGTTACCGGGGGGTTACCTACAATGAGCAGTTCTTC	CASSYRGVTYNEQFF
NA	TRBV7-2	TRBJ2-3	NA	TGTGCCAGCAGACAAACTAGTGCCCCAGATACGCAGTATTTT	CASRQTSAPDTQYF
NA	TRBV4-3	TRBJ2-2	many	TGCGCCAGCAGCTCGAGGCAGACTACCTCGCGAGGGGAGCTGTTTTTT	CASSSRQTTSRGELFF
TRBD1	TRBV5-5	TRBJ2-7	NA	TGTGCCAGCAGCTTGGTGGCAGGGGGAGAGCAGTACTTC	CASSLVAGGEQYF
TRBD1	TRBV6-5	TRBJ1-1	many	TGTGCCAGCAATCTGGGACAGGAGAACACTGAAGCTTTCTTT	CASNLGQENTEAFF
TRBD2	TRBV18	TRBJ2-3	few	TGTGCCAGCTCACCCCAGCGGGGAACAGATACGCAGTATTTT	CASSPQRGTDTQYF
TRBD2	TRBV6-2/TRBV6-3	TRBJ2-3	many	TGTGCCAGCAGTTACAGGCGGCGGGGGAGGGCAGATACGCAGTATTTT	CASSYRRRGRADTQYF
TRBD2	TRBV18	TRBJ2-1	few	TGTGCCAGCTCGCGCACTCCGGGACTAGCGGGGGGGTCCAATGAGCAGTTCTTC	CASSRTPGLAGGSNEQFF
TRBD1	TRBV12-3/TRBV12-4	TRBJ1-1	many	TGTGCCAGCAGCCGGACAGGGAACACTGAAGCTTTCTTT	CASSRTGNTEAFF
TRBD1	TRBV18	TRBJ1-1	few	TGTGCCAGCTCACGAAGGGGACAGGGGGGATTGAACACTGAAGCTTTCTTT	CASSRRGQGGLNTEAFF
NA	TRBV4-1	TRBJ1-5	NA	TGCGCCAGCAGCCAAGACGACAGTCGAAATTTAGGGCCCCAGCATTTT	CASSQDDSRNLGPQHF
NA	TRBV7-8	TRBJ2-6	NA	TGTGCCAGCAGCTTAGGTGCAGGGTTGAAATCTGGGGCCAACGTCCTGACTTTC	CASSLGAGLKSGANVLTF
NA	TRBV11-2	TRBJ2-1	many	TGTGCCAGCAGCAAAAGACAGTCCTACAATGAGCAGTTCTTC	CASSKRQSYNEQFF
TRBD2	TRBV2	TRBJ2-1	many	TGTGCCAGCAGGTTGGGACTAGCGGATAACAATGAGCAGTTCTTC	CASRLGLADNNEQFF
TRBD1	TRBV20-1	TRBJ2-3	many	TGCAGTGCTAGACAGGGGGCGAGCACAGATACGCAGTATTTT	CSARQGASTDTQYF
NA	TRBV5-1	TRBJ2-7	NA	TGCGCCAGCAGCTTTCCACGGGGCCCCCAAGGGGGCGAGCAGTACTTC	CASSFPRGPQGGEQYF
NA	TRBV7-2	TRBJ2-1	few	TGTGCCAGCAGCGCTGGGACACTTACCCTGAAATACAATGAGCAGTTCTTC	CASSAGTLTLKYNEQFF
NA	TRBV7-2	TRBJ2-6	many	TGTGCCAGCAGCCCCACCCATGCTGGGGCCAACGTCCTGACTTTC	CASSPTHAGANVLTF
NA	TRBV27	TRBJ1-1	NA	TGTGCCAGCAGTTTATCCCAGGGAAGGACTGAAGCTTTCTTT	CASSLSQGRTEAFF
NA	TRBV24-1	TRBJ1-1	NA	TGTGCCACCAGTGCCGCGACAGACATGAACACTGAAGCTTTCTTT	CATSAATDMNTEAFF
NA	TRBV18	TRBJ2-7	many	TGTGCCAGCTCACCCGGTCCCTCTTACGAGCAGTACTTC	CASSPGPSYEQYF
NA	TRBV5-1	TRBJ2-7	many	TGCGCCAGCAGCTCTCAGGGAAACTACGAGCAGTACTTC	CASSSQGNYEQYF
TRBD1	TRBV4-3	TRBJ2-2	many	TGCGCCAGCAGCCAAGATAGGGACAGGGAGAGGGGTGGGGAGCTGTTTTTT	CASSQDRDRERGGELFF